The next 24 T cell receptor beta chains were all read from a single sample in a study of T cell responses to AZD1222 COVID-19 vaccine. The assay was immunoSEQ multiplex PCR, and TCRdb's table has in-frame clones only and misses some. This table has roughly 120,000 clones, roughly nine tenths appearing once. This material consisted of peripheral blood, taken on day 0 of AZD1222 vaccination. The origin of the receptors is an adult in good health.

V and J are TRBV24-1 and TRBJ1-5; TRBD1 matches 9 bases. CDR1 and CDR2 (germline): KGHDR, SFDVKD. J was trimmed by 9 bases and V by 4 bases; bases with no gene match: 9. The CDR3 loop spans 15 amino acids. The CDR3 spells CATSEAGTGNRPQHF. The CDR3 coding sequence is TGTGCCACCAGTGAAGCCGGGACAGGGAACCGGCCCCAGCATTTT.

The chain couples TRBV28 to TRBJ1-4, with no clear D. V lost 5 bases and J 8 bases, leaving 9 bases between the germline ends. There are 12 residues in the CDR3. Per the germline V gene, CDR1 is MDHEN and CDR2 is SYDVKM. The CDR3 region is CASSPLQEKLFF. CDR3 nucleotide sequence: TGTGCCAGCAGTCCCTTACAGGAAAAACTGTTTTTT.

The count of this clone is one. This chain uses TRBV6-2 or TRBV6-3 with TRBJ2-7, with a tentative D call TRBD1 (5 bases). CDR3 length equals 14 residues. With 0 bases removed from V and 7 bases from J, the gap between germline ends came to 13 bases. CDR1 MNHEY and CDR2 SVGEGT come from the germline V gene. The CDR3 reads CASSYSTRVGEQYF. DNA of the CDR3: TGTGCCAGCAGTTACTCTACCAGGGTGGGGGAGCAGTACTTC.

This sequence joins TRBV28 and TRBJ2-1, with D possibly called TRBD1 or TRBD2 (6 bases each). Trimming took off 5 bases at V and 3 bases at J, with 17 bases between the two ends. The CDR3 length is 16 residues. From germline, CDR1 is MDHEN and CDR2 SYDVKM. CDR3 bases: TGTGCCAGCAGTCAACAACAGGGAGGCTTCTACAATGAGCAGTTCTTC. Protein sequence: CASSQQQGGFYNEQFF.

The CDR3 bases are TGCGCCAGCAGCCAAGAGGGGGGATTCGGCAATCAGCCCCAGCATTTT. Amino acids: CASSQEGGFGNQPQHF. V usage is TRBV4-1 and J usage is TRBJ1-5; D is perhaps TRBD1 (5 bases). There are 16 residues in the CDR3. V dropped 0 bases and J dropped 2 bases, with 11 bases sitting between them. Germline V gene data show CDR1 as MGHRA and CDR2 as YSYEKL.

J is TRBJ1-6 and V is TRBV9; 8 bases are shared with TRBD1. CDR1 SGDLS and CDR2 YYNGEE come from the germline V gene. V shed 3 bases and J 7 bases; nucleotides not matched to a gene: 6. The CDR3 runs 15 residues. The CDR3 DNA reads TGTGCCAGCAGCGCCGGACAGGGCCTCAATTCACCCCTCCACTTT. As protein: CASSAGQGLNSPLHF.

This clone was recorded a few times. V gene TRBV28 combines with J gene TRBJ1-2; the match to TRBD1 covers 12 bases. V shed 2 bases and J 4 bases; nucleotides not matched to a gene: 8. The CDR3 consists of 17 residues. Germline V gene sequence: CDR1 MDHEN, CDR2 SYDVKM. CDR3 DNA sequence: TGTGCCAGCAGTTTAGGGACAGGGGGCTTCAAAAGCTATGGCTACACCTTC. Its protein product is CASSLGTGGFKSYGYTF.

V gene TRBV9 combines with J gene TRBJ1-1, with a tentative D call TRBD1 (5 bases). The germline V gene encodes CDR1 SGDLS and CDR2 YYNGEE. Trimming stripped 0 bases from V and 0 bases from J, with 12 bases between. The CDR3 consists of 16 residues. The CDR3 reads CASSVGGGDLNTEAFF. The CDR3 bases are TGTGCCAGCAGCGTAGGGGGAGGGGACCTGAACACTGAAGCTTTCTTT. Full variable domain (remainder filled in from reference TRBV9 and TRBJ1-1): DSGVTQTPKHLITATGQRVTLRCSPRSGDLSVYWYQQSLDQGLQFLIQYYNGEERAKGNILERFSAQQFPDLHSELNLSSLELGDSALYFCASSVGGGDLNTEAFFGQGTRLTVV.

This rearrangement joins TRBV7-9 to TRBJ2-7; the D gene is possibly TRBD2 (5 bases). Per the germline V gene, CDR1 is SEHNR and CDR2 is FQNEAQ (reference sequence). The CDR3 runs to 14 residues. The V end lost 5 bases, the J end lost 6 bases, and 17 bases lay between the germline ends. CDR3 in amino acids: CASSRLPLGGEQYF. CDR3 DNA sequence: TGTGCCAGCAGCCGACTACCGCTAGGCGGCGAGCAGTACTTC.

The chain employs TRBV28 and TRBJ2-5, with D unclear. The ends were cut back, 4 bases at V and 5 bases at J, with 11 bases in the middle. CDR1 is MDHEN and CDR2 is SYDVKM in the germline V gene. CDR3 length: 13 residues. The CDR3 DNA reads as TGTGCCAGCAGTTCCGACCCCGGTGAGACCCAGTACTTC. Amino acids: CASSSDPGETQYF. The whole variable domain, remainder taken from reference TRBV28 and TRBJ2-5, is DVKVTQSSRYLVKRTGEKVFLECVQDMDHENMFWYRQDPGLGLRLIYFSYDVKMKEKGDIPEGYSVSREKKERFSLILESASTNQTSMYLCASSSDPGETQYFGPGTRLLVL.

The chain is built from TRBV5-4 and TRBJ1-1; 8 positions agree with TRBD1. The trim removed 0 bases at V and 4 bases at J, leaving 5 bases unmatched. This CDR3 comprises 15 residues. CDR1 and CDR2 from the germline V gene are SGHNT and YYREEE (reference sequence). The DNA for the CDR3 is TGTGCCAGCAGCTTGGAGGACAGGGTTGTCACTGAAGCTTTCTTT. It specifies CASSLEDRVVTEAFF.

This clone was observed once. This chain joins TRBV27 and TRBJ2-7, with TRBD2 matching 7 bases. Germline CDR1 and CDR2: MNHEY and SMNVEV (reference sequence). The CDR3 sequence is 14 residues long. V trimming: 6 bases; J trimming: 0 bases; junction bases outside the gene matches: 5. The CDR3 loop reads CASRNPGGSYEQYF. The CDR3 DNA is TGTGCCAGCAGAAACCCGGGGGGCTCCTACGAGCAGTACTTC.

The CDR3 region is CASSADRDGYTF. Written as DNA, the CDR3 is TGTGCCAGCAGCGCGGACAGGGACGGCTACACCTTC. The chain joins TRBV9 to TRBJ1-2, with 8 bases identical to TRBD1. The CDR3 has 12 residues. The germline V gene has CDR1 SGDLS and CDR2 YYNGEE. V shed 3 bases and J 8 bases; nucleotides not matched to a gene: 3.

The CDR3 here is CASSPRRGKETQYF. Here the CDR3 DNA reads TGTGCCAGCAGCCCGAGGAGGGGGAAAGAGACCCAGTACTTC. This chain joins TRBV14 and TRBJ2-5, with D possibly being TRBD1 or TRBD2 (6 bases each). There are 14 residues in the CDR3. Germline assignment: CDR1 SGHDN and CDR2 FVKESK. V lost 4 bases, J lost 3 bases, and 12 bases lay in between.

The chain carries TRBV29-1 and TRBJ2-7; D assignment may be TRBD1 or TRBD2 (5 bases each). The V and J ends lost 4 bases and 3 bases respectively, with 19 bases between them. Germline CDR1 is SQVTM and CDR2 is ANQGSEA. The CDR3 loop spans 15 amino acids. The CDR3 DNA follows: TGCAGCGTTGCATCTCCTGGGGGAAGATTCTACGAGCAGTACTTC. Its translation: CSVASPGGRFYEQYF.

The gene calls are TRBV18 and TRBJ1-6; maybe TRBD1 (6 bases). This CDR3 region has 16 residues. The germline V and J ends were trimmed by 0 bases and 7 bases, with 13 bases remaining between them. CDR1 and CDR2 from the germline V gene are KGHSH and LQKENI. This chain's CDR3 is CASSPPNRELNSPLHF. Written as DNA, the CDR3 is TGTGCCAGCTCACCACCTAACAGGGAGTTGAATTCACCCCTCCACTTT.

V is TRBV7-3 and J is TRBJ2-7, with D perhaps TRBD2 (5 bases). V lost 5 bases, J lost 1 base, and 12 bases lay in between. This CDR3 comprises 14 residues. CDR1 and CDR2 (germline): SGHTA, FQGTGA. The CDR3 sequence is CASSPSGTSYEQYF. CDR3 sequence (DNA): TGTGCCAGCAGCCCCAGCGGCACTTCCTACGAGCAGTACTTC. Full variable domain (missing parts from reference TRBV7-3 and TRBJ2-7): GAGVSQTPSNKVTEKGKYVELRCDPISGHTALYWYRQSLGQGPEFLIYFQGTGAADDSGLPNDRFFAVRPEGSVSTLKIQRTERGDSAVYLCASSPSGTSYEQYFGPGTRLTVT.

The chain carries TRBV9 and TRBJ2-7; D not resolved. Looked up from germline, CDR1 is SGDLS and CDR2 is YYNGEE. The CDR3 is 13 residues long. Trimming removed 4 bases from V and 6 bases from J, with 14 bases in between. The CDR3 spells CASSSRPAGEQYF. CDR3 in DNA: TGTGCCAGCAGCTCGAGGCCCGCAGGCGAGCAGTACTTC.

The rearrangement links TRBV7-3 to TRBJ1-1; D might be TRBD1 (6 bases). The CDR3 spans 14 residues. V was cut by 3 bases and J by 3 bases, with 11 bases left in between. The germline gives CDR1 SGHTA, CDR2 FQGTGA. The CDR3 loop is CASSFRGADTEAFF. The CDR3 DNA reads TGTGCCAGCAGCTTCAGGGGCGCTGACACTGAAGCTTTCTTT.

The chain couples TRBV18 to TRBJ1-3; D possibly corresponds to TRBD1 (6 bases). Per the germline V gene, CDR1 is KGHSH and CDR2 is LQKENI. CDR3 length: 16 amino acids. V dropped 2 bases and J dropped 3 bases, with 14 bases sitting between them. The CDR3 DNA follows: TGTGCCAGCTCACCAGTAGCCGGGGGCATTGGAAACACCATATATTTT. It codes for CASSPVAGGIGNTIYF.

This chain joins TRBV4-1 and TRBJ2-7; TRBD1 matches at 9 bases. Trimming cost V 3 bases and J 2 bases; bases outside gene matches: 2. The CDR3 length is 14 residues. Germline values: CDR1 MGHRA, CDR2 YSYEKL. The CDR3 sequence is CASSHGTGTYEQYF. The CDR3 coding sequence is TGCGCCAGCAGCCATGGGACAGGGACCTACGAGCAGTACTTC.

This clone was picked up one time. This sequence joins TRBV19 and TRBJ2-5, with 9 bases identical to TRBD1. The CDR3 consists of 15 residues. Germline V gene sequence: CDR1 LNHDA, CDR2 SQIVND (reference sequence). Losses at the gene ends were 7 bases for V and 2 bases for J; bases not matched to a gene: 8. The CDR3 nucleotides read TGTGCCAGTAAGCCGGGACAGGGAAAACAAGAGACCCAGTACTTC. It yields the protein CASKPGQGKQETQYF.

J is TRBJ2-5 and V is TRBV9; possibly TRBD2 for D (5 bases). This CDR3 contains 16 residues. With 4 bases removed from V and 2 bases from J, the gap between germline ends came to 18 bases. Germline CDR1 reads SGDLS; CDR2 reads YYNGEE. CDR3 protein: CASSPLGRGRQETQYF. The CDR3 nucleotides read TGTGCCAGCAGCCCCCTTGGACGGGGTAGACAAGAGACCCAGTACTTC.

This chain uses TRBV28 with TRBJ2-7; possible D gene TRBD1, 5 bases. Trimming left V 8 bases short and J 3 bases short, with 20 bases between. CDR3 length: 15 residues. Germline V lookup: CDR1 MDHEN, CDR2 SYDVKM. The CDR3 protein is CASSTPRVEFYEQYF. CDR3 in DNA: TGTGCCAGCTCCACCCCCAGGGTGGAATTCTACGAGCAGTACTTC.